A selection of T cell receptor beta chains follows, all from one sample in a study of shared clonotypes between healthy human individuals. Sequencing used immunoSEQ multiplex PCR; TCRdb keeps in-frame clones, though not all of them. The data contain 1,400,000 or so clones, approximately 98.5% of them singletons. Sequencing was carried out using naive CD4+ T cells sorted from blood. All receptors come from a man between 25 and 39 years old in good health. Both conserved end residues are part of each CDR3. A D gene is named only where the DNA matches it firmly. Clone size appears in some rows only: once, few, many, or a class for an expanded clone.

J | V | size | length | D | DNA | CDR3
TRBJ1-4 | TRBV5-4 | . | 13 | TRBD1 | TGTGCCAGCAGCCCGACAGGGGTAGAAAAACTGTTTTTT | CASSPTGVEKLFF
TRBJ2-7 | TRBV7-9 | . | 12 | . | TGTGCCAGCTCCGGAGGGCGCGGCGAGCAGTACTTC | CASSGGRGEQYF
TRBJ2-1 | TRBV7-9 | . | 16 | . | TGTGCCAGCAGCTTGTGGCTAGCTTCAGCCTACAATGAGCAGTTCTTC | CASSLWLASAYNEQFF
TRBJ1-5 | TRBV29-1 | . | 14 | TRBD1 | TGCAGCGTTGAGCGGGACAGGGGGCCTCAGCCCCAGCATTTT | CSVERDRGPQPQHF
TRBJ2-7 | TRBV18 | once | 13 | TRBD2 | TGTGCCAGCTCAACCAAACGGCGGGAGGGCCTGTACTTC | CASSTKRREGLYF
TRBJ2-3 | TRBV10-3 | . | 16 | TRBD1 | TGTGCCATCAGTGACCTCCCGACAGGGGGCACAGATACGCAGTATTTT | CAISDLPTGGTDTQYF
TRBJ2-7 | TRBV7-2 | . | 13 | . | TGTGCCAGCAGCTCCCGACAACTCTACGAGCAGTACTTC | CASSSRQLYEQYF
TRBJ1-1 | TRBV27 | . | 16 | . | TGTGCCAGCAGCTACTCCCTACAGAGGATGAACACTGAAGCTTTCTTT | CASSYSLQRMNTEAFF
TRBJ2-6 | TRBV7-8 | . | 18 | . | TGTGCCAGCAGCTTGCCGGGGACAATTTTCTCTGGGGCCAACGTCCTGACTTTC | CASSLPGTIFSGANVLTF
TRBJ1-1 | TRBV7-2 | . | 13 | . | TGTGCCAGCAGCTTATATCCGGGGACTGAAGCTTTCTTT | CASSLYPGTEAFF
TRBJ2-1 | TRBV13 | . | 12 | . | TGTGCCAGCAGCTTGCTCAAGGGGACCCCGATCTTC | CASSLLKGTPIF
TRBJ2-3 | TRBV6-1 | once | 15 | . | TGTGCCAGCGGGGGCGGACTAGAGTGGGCAGATACGCAGTATTTT | CASGGGLEWADTQYF
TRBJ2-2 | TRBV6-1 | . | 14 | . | TGTGCCAGCAGGGGCGGAGAATTCACCGGGGAGCTGTTTTTT | CASRGGEFTGELFF
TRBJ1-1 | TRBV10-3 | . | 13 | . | TGTGCCATCCAAGATCCCAGGGGAACTGAAGCTTTCTTT | CAIQDPRGTEAFF
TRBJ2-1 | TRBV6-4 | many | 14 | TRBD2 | TGTGCCAGCAGTCTCCTAGCGGGAGTAGGTGAGCAGTTCTTC | CASSLLAGVGEQFF
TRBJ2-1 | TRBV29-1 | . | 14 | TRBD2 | TGCAGCGTTTACGGGAGGATATCCTACAATGAGCAGTTCTTC | CSVYGRISYNEQFF
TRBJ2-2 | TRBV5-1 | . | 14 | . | TGCGCCAGCAGCTTGGGGCTGAACACCGGGGAGCTGTTTTTT | CASSLGLNTGELFF
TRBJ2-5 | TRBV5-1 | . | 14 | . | TGCGCCAGCAGCTTGGTCGACCTCCAAGAGACCCAGTACTTC | CASSLVDLQETQYF
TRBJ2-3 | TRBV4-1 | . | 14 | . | TGCGCCAGCAGCCAAGAGGGACTCACAGATACGCAGTATTTT | CASSQEGLTDTQYF
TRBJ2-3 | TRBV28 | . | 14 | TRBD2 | TGTGCCAGCAGTGAACCGGGACTAGGGGATACGCAGTATTTT | CASSEPGLGDTQYF
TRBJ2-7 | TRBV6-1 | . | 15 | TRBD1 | TGTGCCAGCAGTCCGGGACAGCTTCGTTCCTACGAGCAGTACTTC | CASSPGQLRSYEQYF
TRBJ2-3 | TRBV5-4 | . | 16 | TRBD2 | TGTGCCAGCAGCGCGGTAGCGGGAGGGCCGGGAGATACGCAGTATTTT | CASSAVAGGPGDTQYF
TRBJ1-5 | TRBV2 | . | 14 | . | TGTGCCAGCAGGCGGGGGGAAGGCAATCAGCCCCAGCATTTT | CASRRGEGNQPQHF
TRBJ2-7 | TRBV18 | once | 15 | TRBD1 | TGTGCCAGCTCAATAGGAGGGACAGGGTCTCACGAGCAGTACTTC | CASSIGGTGSHEQYF
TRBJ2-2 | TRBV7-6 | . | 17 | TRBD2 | TGTGCCAGCAGCTTAGTGGTAGCGGGAGTAGGTACCGGGGAGCTGTTTTTT | CASSLVVAGVGTGELFF
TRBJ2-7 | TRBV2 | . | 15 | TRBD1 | TGTGCCAGCAGTGAAGCCGGGACAGGTTTTTACGAGCAGTACTTC | CASSEAGTGFYEQYF
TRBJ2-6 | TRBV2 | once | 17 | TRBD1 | TGTGCCAGCAGGAGGGACAGGAGAAGCTCTGGGGCCAACGTCCTGACTTTC | CASRRDRRSSGANVLTF
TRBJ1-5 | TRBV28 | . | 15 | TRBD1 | TGTGCCAGCAGTTCCTCAGGGGGCGGTAATCAGCCCCAGCATTTT | CASSSSGGGNQPQHF
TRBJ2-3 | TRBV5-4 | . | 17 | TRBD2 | TGTGCCAGCAGCACTGGGGGCGGGAGGCCCCCCACAGATACGCAGTATTTT | CASSTGGGRPPTDTQYF
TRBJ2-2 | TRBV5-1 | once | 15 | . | TGCGCCAGCAGCTCCCAAAGTCCCAACACCGGGGAGCTGTTTTTT | CASSSQSPNTGELFF
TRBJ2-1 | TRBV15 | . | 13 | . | TGTGCCACCAGCAGAGATTTAGCGAGTGAGCAGTTCTTC | CATSRDLASEQFF
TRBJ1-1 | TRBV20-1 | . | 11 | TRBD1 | TGCAGTGCTAGAAGACAGGGTTCAGCTTTCTTT | CSARRQGSAFF
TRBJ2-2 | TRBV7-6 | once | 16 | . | TGTGCCAGCAGCTTAGCTATGCGGGGGCCGCCCGGGGAGCTGTTTTTT | CASSLAMRGPPGELFF
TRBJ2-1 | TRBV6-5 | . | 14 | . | TGTGCCAGCAATCGGCGGGTAGGTCGAAATGAGCAGTTCTTC | CASNRRVGRNEQFF
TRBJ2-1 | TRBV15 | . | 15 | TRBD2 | TGTGCCACCAGCAGAGATCGGGGGGATTACAATGAGCAGTTCTTC | CATSRDRGDYNEQFF
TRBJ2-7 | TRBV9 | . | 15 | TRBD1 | TGTGCCAGCAGCCCAGACGGGGGACAGGGATTCGAGCAGTACTTC | CASSPDGGQGFEQYF
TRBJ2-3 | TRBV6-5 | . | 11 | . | TGTGCCAGCAGTGACCGGGACTCGCAGTATTTT | CASSDRDSQYF
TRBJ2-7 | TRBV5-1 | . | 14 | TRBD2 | TGCGCCAGCAGCTTCGGACTAGCGAACTACGAGCAGTACTTC | CASSFGLANYEQYF
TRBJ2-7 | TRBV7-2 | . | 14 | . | TGTGCCAGCAGCGGCGAGAGGGATTGGTACGAGCAGTACTTC | CASSGERDWYEQYF
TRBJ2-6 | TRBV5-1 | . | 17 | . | TGCGCCAGCTCCTTAGATCGGGGTCGAGGTGGGGCCAACGTCCTGACTTTC | CASSLDRGRGGANVLTF
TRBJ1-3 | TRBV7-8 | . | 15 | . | TGTGCCAGCAGCCAAGGGACCGCGGGAGGAAACACCATATATTTT | CASSQGTAGGNTIYF
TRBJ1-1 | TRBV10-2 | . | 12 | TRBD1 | TGCGCCAGCAGCACGGACAGGGTACAAGCTTTCTTT | CASSTDRVQAFF
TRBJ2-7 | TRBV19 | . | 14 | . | TGTGCCAGTAGGCCGGGCGCGCCTCCCTACGAGCAGTACTTC | CASRPGAPPYEQYF